Below are 6 T cell receptor beta chains sequenced from a single sample in a study of T cell repertoires in cytomegalovirus infection. Each CDR3 protein gets one entry after TCRdb re-called the reads with MiXCR. Counted here are around 740,000 distinct CDR3 sequences, roughly 35% occurring once; the ten biggest clones make up 2.5% to 3%. Sequenced material: PBMCs. The receptors were gathered from a human donor in good health (CMV status not recorded). Some clones in this sample may be carry-over from other donors' samples.

This clonotype was seen more than once but under ten times. The rearrangement uses TRBV7-2 and TRBJ1-1; D unclear. The length of the CDR3 is 17 residues. V shed 2 bases and J shed 6 bases, with 22 bases lying between them. Germline assignment: CDR1 SGHTA and CDR2 FQGNSA. CDR3 in amino acids: CASSLNRNPQRDAEAFF. For the CDR3, the DNA is TGTGCCAGCAGCTTAAATCGGAATCCACAGAGAGACGCTGAAGCTTTCTTT. Full variable domain (remainder filled in from reference TRBV7-2 and TRBJ1-1): GAGVSQSPSNKVTEKGKDVELRCDPISGHTALYWYRQSLGQGLEFLIYFQGNSAPDKSGLPSDRFSAERTGGSVSTLTIQRTQQEDSAVYLCASSLNRNPQRDAEAFFGQGTRLTVV.

V usage is TRBV5-4 and J usage is TRBJ1-1; D not resolved. CDR1 and CDR2 (germline): SGHNT, YYREEE (reference sequence). The CDR3 has 13 residues. Deletions cut 3 bases from V and 0 bases from J, with 6 bases between. This CDR3 reads CASSWELNTEAFF. The CDR3, as DNA: TGTGCCAGCAGCTGGGAGTTGAACACTGAAGCTTTCTTT.

This clonotype was seen a few times. This chain uses TRBV28 with TRBJ2-1; 10 bases are a match to TRBD2. V trimming: 2 bases; J trimming: 4 bases; junction bases outside the gene matches: 11. Germline V lookup: CDR1 MDHEN, CDR2 SYDVKM. The CDR3 length is 18 residues. The CDR3 DNA is TGTGCCAGCAGTTTAGACGTTACAACTAGCGGGAAGTACAATGAGCAGTTCTTC. Translation gives CASSLDVTTSGKYNEQFF.

V and J are TRBV5-1 and TRBJ2-7; D unclear. Trimming pared 4 bases from V and 0 bases from J, leaving 17 bases between. The CDR3 is 16 residues long. The germline CDR1 and CDR2 sequences are SGHRS and YFSETQ. The CDR3 is CASSPEGNRFSYEQYF. The CDR3 region has the DNA TGCGCCAGCAGCCCGGAAGGGAATAGATTCTCCTACGAGCAGTACTTC.

This clonotype was picked up many times. The J gene is TRBJ1-4, the V gene TRBV7-8, with TRBD1 matching over 10 bases. CDR1 and CDR2 from the germline V gene are SGHVS and FQNEAQ. J lost 7 bases, V lost 5 bases, and 7 bases had no gene match. This CDR3 is 15 amino acids long. Here the CDR3 DNA reads TGTGCCAGCAGCGTTCGACAGGGGGCTGGTGAAAAACTGTTTTTT. It encodes CASSVRQGAGEKLFF.

The table lists this clonotype with a count of one. In nucleotides, the CDR3 is TGTGCCAGCAGTGAAGGACTAGCGGGAGTGATGAGGTCCACAGATACGCAGTATTTT. This codes for CASSEGLAGVMRSTDTQYF. V is TRBV25-1 and J is TRBJ2-3; TRBD2 matches at 13 bases. Germline CDR1 is MGHDK and CDR2 is SYGVNS. With 2 bases clipped from V and 2 bases from J, the junction kept 10 bases outside the gene matches. This CDR3 region has 19 residues.